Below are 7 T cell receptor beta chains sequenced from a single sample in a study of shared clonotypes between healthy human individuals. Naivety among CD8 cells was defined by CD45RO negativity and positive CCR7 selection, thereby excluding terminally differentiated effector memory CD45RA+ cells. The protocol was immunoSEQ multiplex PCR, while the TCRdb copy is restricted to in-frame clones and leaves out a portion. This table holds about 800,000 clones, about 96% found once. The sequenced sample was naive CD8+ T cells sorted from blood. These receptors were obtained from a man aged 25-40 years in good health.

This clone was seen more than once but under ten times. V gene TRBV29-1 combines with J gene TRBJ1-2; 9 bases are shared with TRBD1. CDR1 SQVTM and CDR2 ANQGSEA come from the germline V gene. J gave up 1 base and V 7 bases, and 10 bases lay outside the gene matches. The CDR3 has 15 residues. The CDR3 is CSAYGTGNINYGYTF. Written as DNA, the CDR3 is TGCAGCGCGTACGGGACAGGGAATATTAACTATGGCTACACCTTC.

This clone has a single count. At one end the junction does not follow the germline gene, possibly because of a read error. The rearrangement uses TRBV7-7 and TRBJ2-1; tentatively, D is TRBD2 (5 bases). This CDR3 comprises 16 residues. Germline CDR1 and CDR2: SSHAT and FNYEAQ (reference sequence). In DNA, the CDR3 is TGTGCTAGCAGCTTAGTTGTGGGAGCGCCCTACAATGAGCAGTTCTTC. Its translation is CASSLVVGAPYNEQFF.

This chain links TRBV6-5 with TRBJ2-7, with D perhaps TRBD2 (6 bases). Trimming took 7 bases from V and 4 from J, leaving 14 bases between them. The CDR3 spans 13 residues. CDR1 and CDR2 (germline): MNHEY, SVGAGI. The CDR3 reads CASIPGVSYEQYF. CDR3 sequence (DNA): TGTGCCAGCATCCCGGGGGTGAGTTACGAGCAGTACTTC.

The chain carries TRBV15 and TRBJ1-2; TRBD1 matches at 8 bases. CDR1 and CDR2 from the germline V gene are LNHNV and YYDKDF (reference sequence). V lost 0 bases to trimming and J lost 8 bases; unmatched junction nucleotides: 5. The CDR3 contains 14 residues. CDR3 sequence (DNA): TGTGCCACCAGCAGAGATCAGGGGGCGTGGGGCTACACCTTC. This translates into CATSRDQGAWGYTF.

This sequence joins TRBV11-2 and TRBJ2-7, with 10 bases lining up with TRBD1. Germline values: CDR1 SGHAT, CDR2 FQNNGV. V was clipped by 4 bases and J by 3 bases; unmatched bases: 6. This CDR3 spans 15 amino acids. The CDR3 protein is CASSSLGTGDYEQYF. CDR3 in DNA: TGTGCCAGCAGCTCCCTCGGGACAGGGGACTACGAGCAGTACTTC.

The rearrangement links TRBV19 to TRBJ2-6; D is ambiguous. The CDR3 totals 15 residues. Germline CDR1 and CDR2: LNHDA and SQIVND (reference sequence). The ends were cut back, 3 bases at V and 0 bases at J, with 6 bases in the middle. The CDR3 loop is CASSMGNSGANVLTF. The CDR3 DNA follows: TGTGCCAGTAGTATGGGAAACTCTGGGGCCAACGTCCTGACTTTC.

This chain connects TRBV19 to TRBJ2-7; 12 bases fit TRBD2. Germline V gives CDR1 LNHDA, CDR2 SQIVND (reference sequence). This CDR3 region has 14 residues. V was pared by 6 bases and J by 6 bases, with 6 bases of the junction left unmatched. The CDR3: CASSSGLAGLEQYF. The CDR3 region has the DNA TGTGCCAGTAGCAGTGGACTAGCGGGACTCGAGCAGTACTTC.